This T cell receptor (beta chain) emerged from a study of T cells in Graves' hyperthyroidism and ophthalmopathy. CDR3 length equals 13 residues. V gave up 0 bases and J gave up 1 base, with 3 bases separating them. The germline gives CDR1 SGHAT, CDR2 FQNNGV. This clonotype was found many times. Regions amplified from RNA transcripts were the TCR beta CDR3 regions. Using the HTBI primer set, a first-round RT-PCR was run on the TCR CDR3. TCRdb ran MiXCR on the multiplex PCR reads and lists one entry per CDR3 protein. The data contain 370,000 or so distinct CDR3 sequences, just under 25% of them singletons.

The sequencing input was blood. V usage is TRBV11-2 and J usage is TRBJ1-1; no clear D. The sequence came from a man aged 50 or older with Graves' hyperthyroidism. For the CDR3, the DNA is TGTGCCAGCAGCTTAGAGGGGAACACTGAAGCTTTCTTT. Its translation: CASSLEGNTEAFF.